The T cell receptor beta chain under discussion was sequenced for a study of TIL therapy for anti-PD-1-resistant metastatic lung cancer. Overall study findings and caveats: The cohort had more treatment-naive, never-smoker and oncogene-addicted patients than typical.

Worth noting for this clone: The antigen is undetermined.

As for time point: pre-treatment sample, taken before nivolumab and TIL therapy. Adults with stage 4 NSCLC were enrolled in a phase I trial. Germline V gene sequence: CDR1 SNHLY, CDR2 FYNNEI. This CDR3 comprises 15 residues. The V and J ends lost 5 bases and 0 bases respectively, with 13 bases between them. Sequencing used immunoSEQ v3. TCRdb's copy holds only in-frame clones and misses some; the assay was immunoSEQ multiplex PCR. Counted here are about 32,000 clones, 74% occurring once; the ten biggest clones make up 2.5% to 3%. Here the sequenced sample was blood, taken at baseline. The source of this sequence is a woman between 30 and 80 years old with non-small cell lung cancer. The chain joins TRBV2 to TRBJ2-5; tentative D call: TRBD1 (6 bases). The CDR3 region has the DNA TGTGCCAGCAGTCCTTACTGGGACAACCAAGAGACCCAGTACTTC. Translating gives CASSPYWDNQETQYF.